This T cell receptor beta chain was sequenced for a study of blood T cells in healthy people across ages. With a J-beta primer mix and a sample-barcoded 5' primer, a second PCR ran about 7 to 12 cycles. Via MiXCR, TCRdb re-called the 5' RACE reads, giving one row per CDR3 protein. The repertoire has around 1,000,000 distinct CDR3 sequences, under 30% of them found once; the top ten carry less than 0.75%. To note about this clonotype: No antigen is known for it.

This CDR3 region has 15 residues. V dropped 4 bases and J dropped 6 bases, with 17 bases sitting between them. Germline loops: CDR1 SGHRS, CDR2 YFSETQ. Broader study findings: Older age coincided with a roughly linear decline in TCR beta diversity per million T cells.

The same sample was also studied in work on T cells of mothers and their children.

The sequencing sample was made of blood. The TCR sequence derives from a girl between 2 and 10 years old in good health. The chain recombines TRBV5-1 with TRBJ2-1; perhaps TRBD2 as D (7 bases). CDR3 sequence reads: CASSMDRGGGNEQFF. The CDR3, as DNA: TGCGCCAGCAGCATGGACCGGGGAGGGGGCAATGAGCAGTTCTTC.